These 8 T cell receptor beta chains share one sample of origin, sequenced in a study of OX40 agonist ivuxolimab in advanced cancers. Here immunoSEQ multiplex PCR was the method, and the copy in TCRdb shows in-frame clones only, minus some. The sample shows roughly 64,000 clones, about 89% of them seen only once. This material consisted of CD4+ or CD8+ T cells sorted from blood, taken in a trial of the OX40 agonist ivuxolimab. The origin of the receptors is an adult with an advanced solid tumor such as melanoma, head and neck, liver or kidney cancer.

V and J are TRBV6-4 and TRBJ2-2; 7 nucleotides align to TRBD1. V dropped 7 bases and J dropped 4; count of bases not matched to a gene: 6. From germline, CDR1 is MRHNA and CDR2 SNTAGT. The CDR3 is made up of 14 amino acids. In DNA, the CDR3 is TGTGCCAGCAAAAGGGGACAGTTCACCGGGGAGCTGTTTTTT. This encodes CASKRGQFTGELFF.

The chain recombines TRBV6-5 with TRBJ2-3; D is ambiguous. CDR1 and CDR2 from the germline V gene are MNHEY and SVGAGI. The CDR3 runs 16 residues. The V end lost 4 bases, the J end lost 0 bases, and 14 bases lay between the germline ends. The CDR3 nucleotides are TGTGCCAGCAGTTCCCGAGCAGGCCTAAGCACAGATACGCAGTATTTT. This codes for CASSSRAGLSTDTQYF.

The chain combines TRBV6-5 with TRBJ2-5, with 9 bases identical to TRBD1. CDR3 size: 14 residues. The germline V gene encodes CDR1 MNHEY and CDR2 SVGAGI. V shed 7 bases and J 2 bases; nucleotides not matched to a gene: 5. The CDR3, as DNA: TGTGCCAGCAAGAGGGACAGGGTACAAGAGACCCAGTACTTC. It specifies CASKRDRVQETQYF.

The rearrangement links TRBV10-3 to TRBJ2-3, with TRBD1 as a possible D gene (5 bases). The V gene lost 7 bases and the J gene lost 9 bases, with 11 bases spanning the gap. Germline CDR1 and CDR2: ENHRY and SYGVKD. CDR3 size: 11 residues. CDR3 protein: CAIKGGQTQYF. CDR3 DNA sequence: TGTGCCATCAAGGGCGGACAAACGCAGTATTTT.

With regard to this clone: The limits of the CDR3 on the DNA are not certain, so only TCRdb's listed CDR3 is given. V usage is TRBV21-1 and J usage is TRBJ2-7; the table's TRBD1 call for D was not verified on the DNA. TRBV21-1 is a recognized pseudogene. From its first to its last residue, the CDR3 has 16 amino acids. The CDR3 sequence is CASSKWGTGSSYEQYF.

The chain joins TRBV5-8 to TRBJ2-7, with 12 nucleotides matching TRBD2. Germline-derived CDR1 and CDR2 are SGHTS and YDEGEE. V was clipped by 4 bases and J by 4 bases; unmatched bases: 21. CDR3 length equals 20 residues. For the CDR3, the DNA is TGTGCCAGCAGCCAGAGTTATGGCAGGCTAGCGGGAGGGCTGTGGTACGAGCAGTACTTC. Protein sequence: CASSQSYGRLAGGLWYEQYF.

The chain joins TRBV19 to TRBJ1-2; perhaps TRBD1 as D (6 bases). Per germline, CDR1 LNHDA and CDR2 SQIVND (reference sequence). This CDR3 is built from 14 residues. V lost 3 bases and J 2 bases, leaving 10 bases between the germline ends. CDR3 nucleotides: TGTGCCAGTAGTATCGGGGGCCTCAACTATGGCTACACCTTC. Translated: CASSIGGLNYGYTF.

The genes are TRBV7-8 and TRBJ2-1; D is possibly TRBD2 (6 bases). CDR1 is SGHVS, CDR2 FQNEAQ, per germline. The V gene lost 3 bases and the J gene lost 8 bases, with 17 bases spanning the gap. The CDR3 loop spans 15 amino acids. The CDR3 sequence: CASSFQETSFYEQFF. CDR3 DNA sequence: TGTGCCAGCAGCTTCCAAGAGACTAGTTTTTATGAGCAGTTCTTC.